The clone carrying this TCR beta chain was seen more than once but under ten times. Antigen: not known. The whole isolated RNA underwent reverse transcription, so sequencing captured expressed TCRB transcripts. Libraries were prepared by immunoSEQ multiplex PCR; TCRdb keeps only in-frame clonotypes and omits some of them. The sample records 250,000 to 350,000 clones, roughly an eighth being singletons. Germline V lookup: CDR1 SGHDT, CDR2 YYEEEE. The CDR3 loop spans 13 amino acids. Trimming pared 2 bases from V and 5 bases from J, leaving 8 bases between. The record originates from a study of beta chain features in type 1 diabetes. Study-level points and caveats: Moderate yet significant TCRB CDR3 shortening was seen in Type 1 diabetes patients in all four CD4+ subsets.

This chain connects TRBV5-6 to TRBJ1-5; D is uncertain. The origin of this receptor is a young man with type 1 diabetes. Material for sequencing was naive CD4+ T cells from blood. The CDR3 nucleotides read TGTGCCAGCAGCTTTAGTATCGATCAGCCCCAGCATTTT. This gives the protein CASSFSIDQPQHF.